A selection of T cell receptor beta chains follows, all from one sample in a study of CD8 T cells in ankylosing spondylitis. TCRdb redid the calling of the 5' RACE reads with MiXCR, one entry per CDR3 protein. The profile shows 150,000 to 200,000 distinct CDR3 sequences, about 18% of them singletons. The specimen was blood, either unsorted or a sorted T cell fraction (not recorded which). These receptors came from a male donor under 30 with ankylosing spondylitis or in good health (not recorded which). The CDR3 runs from the conserved cysteine through the conserved F or W. A D gene is named only where the DNA matches it firmly. The size field is filled for only some rows; it gives once, few, many or a size class.

d_gene	j_gene	abundance	v_gene	CDR3nt	CDR3aa
TRBD1	TRBJ2-7	many	TRBV5-1	TGCGCCAGCAGCGGGGGACAGGGGGGGTCTTTGCAGTACTTC	CASSGGQGGSLQYF
TRBD2	TRBJ2-1	many	TRBV7-6	TGTGCCAGCAGCTTAGGCGGGGGGTCCTACAATGAGCAGTTCTTC	CASSLGGGSYNEQFF
NA	TRBJ2-7	many	TRBV29-1	TGCAGCGTTGGATTGACAGGCAATTTGGAGCAGTACTTC	CSVGLTGNLEQYF
NA	TRBJ2-1	many	TRBV12-3/TRBV12-4	TGTGCCAGCAGTTTGTACGGGGACAATGAGCAGTTCTTC	CASSLYGDNEQFF
NA	TRBJ2-5	many	TRBV20-1	TGCAGTGCTAGGGATTTCCCAGAGACCCAGTACTTC	CSARDFPETQYF
TRBD2	TRBJ2-1	few	TRBV20-1	TGCAGTGCTAGACGTAGCGGGAAGGATGAGCAGTTCTTC	CSARRSGKDEQFF
NA	TRBJ2-3	many	TRBV6-6	TGTGCCAGCAGTTATTCGGAGTACACAGATACGCAGTATTTT	CASSYSEYTDTQYF
NA	TRBJ1-2	few	TRBV2	TGTGCCAGCAGACCCGAGGAGGGCTACACCTTC	CASRPEEGYTF
NA	TRBJ2-1	NA	TRBV7-9	TGTGCCAGCAGCTCCATCGACTTAGTTTACAATGAGCAGTTCTTC	CASSSIDLVYNEQFF
NA	TRBJ2-1	few	TRBV6-2/TRBV6-3	TGTGCCAGCAGTTACTCGAATCCGAGAGGGATCTACAATGAGCAGTTCTTC	CASSYSNPRGIYNEQFF
NA	TRBJ1-5	NA	TRBV5-5	TGTGCCAGCAGCGATTCTTCAGGGGCCCAGCATTTT	CASSDSSGAQHF
NA	TRBJ1-6	many	TRBV5-1	TGCGCCAGCAGCTTGAGCGGGACACATGATTCACCCCTCCACTTT	CASSLSGTHDSPLHF
NA	TRBJ2-2	NA	TRBV7-6	TGTGCCAGCAGCTTAGGGGAGCGGAACACCGGGGAGCTGTTTTTT	CASSLGERNTGELFF
TRBD2	TRBJ2-1	many	TRBV6-2/TRBV6-3	TGTGCCAGCAGTTCAAATAGCGGGAAGGCACACAATGAGCAGTTCTTC	CASSSNSGKAHNEQFF
NA	TRBJ1-2	many	TRBV12-3/TRBV12-4	TGTGCCAGCAGTTTCACGAACTATGGCTACACCTTC	CASSFTNYGYTF
NA	TRBJ2-6	many	TRBV12-3/TRBV12-4	TGTGCCAGCAGCCCAGGACGTCACTCTGGGGCCAACGTCCTGACTTTC	CASSPGRHSGANVLTF
NA	TRBJ2-5	NA	TRBV5-5	TGTGCCAGCAGCTTGAGGGACTGGGGGGAGACCCAGTACTTC	CASSLRDWGETQYF
NA	TRBJ2-5	NA	TRBV23-1	TGCGCCAGCAGTCGACGACTAGGGGAGACACAGTACTTC	CASSRRLGETQYF
NA	TRBJ2-4	few	TRBV6-1	TGTGCCAGCGAGGGACACCTAGCCAAAAACATTCAGTACTTC	CASEGHLAKNIQYF
NA	TRBJ2-6	many	TRBV29-1	TGCAGCGTTGGTATCTCCTCTGGGGCCAACGTCCTGACTTTC	CSVGISSGANVLTF
NA	TRBJ2-3	many	TRBV5-1	TGCGCCAGCAGCTCCGACCGTAATACGCAGTATTTT	CASSSDRNTQYF
NA	TRBJ2-2	NA	TRBV11-3	TGTGCCAGCAGCTCTCCAGGGGCGAACACCGGGGAGCTGTTTTTT	CASSSPGANTGELFF
NA	TRBJ2-3	NA	TRBV24-1	TGTGCCACCAGTGACCGGGATCAGGGCACCGATACGCAGTATTTT	CATSDRDQGTDTQYF
TRBD2	TRBJ2-1	many	TRBV5-1	TGCGCCAGCAGCTCCTCGTGGACTAGCGGTTACAATGAGCAGTTCTTC	CASSSSWTSGYNEQFF
TRBD1	TRBJ1-1	NA	TRBV28	TGTGCCAGCAGCCGATATCTTACAGGGGCGTACACTGAAGCTTTCTTT	CASSRYLTGAYTEAFF
NA	TRBJ1-3	many	TRBV10-3	TGTGCCATCAGGACCGGGGTGGGAGGCTCTGGAAACACCATATATTTT	CAIRTGVGGSGNTIYF
NA	TRBJ2-2	many	TRBV5-1	TGCGCCAGCAGCTTGGGCGCCGGGACTTCGAACACCGGGGAGCTGTTTTTT	CASSLGAGTSNTGELFF
NA	TRBJ2-3	many	TRBV12-3/TRBV12-4	TGTGCCAGCAGTTTAGCGCTAGCAGTCGCAGATACGCAGTATTTT	CASSLALAVADTQYF
NA	TRBJ2-6	many	TRBV25-1	TGTGCCAGCAGTGACGGGTTTTCCAGCTCTGGGGCCAACGTCCTGACTTTC	CASSDGFSSSGANVLTF
NA	TRBJ1-2	NA	TRBV13	TGTGCCAGCAGTCAGGCGGGACCTTATAACTATGGCTACACCTTC	CASSQAGPYNYGYTF
TRBD1	TRBJ2-5	many	TRBV20-1	TGCAGTGCTAGAGGCGTGGGACAGGGGACCGAAGAGACCCAGTACTTC	CSARGVGQGTEETQYF
NA	TRBJ2-2	many	TRBV20-1	TGCAGTGCTAGTCGGCTGAACACCGGGGAGCTGTTTTTT	CSASRLNTGELFF
NA	TRBJ1-1	many	TRBV7-2	TGTGCCAGCAGCTTGAGGCAGGGCGGTATGAACACTGAAGCTTTCTTT	CASSLRQGGMNTEAFF
NA	TRBJ2-1	many	TRBV5-1	TGCGCCAGCAGCTTGGAGGGCCTCGGGGAGCAGTTCTTC	CASSLEGLGEQFF
NA	TRBJ2-1	many	TRBV12-3/TRBV12-4	TGTGCCAGCAGTTTGAAGCGCGGTGAGCAGTTCTTC	CASSLKRGEQFF
NA	TRBJ2-5	many	TRBV7-2	TGTGCCAGCACCAATCTTCCCAGGGTGCAAGAGACCCAGTACTTC	CASTNLPRVQETQYF
NA	TRBJ2-3	few	TRBV29-1	TGCAGCACCGATGTGGGTAACACAGATACGCAGTATTTT	CSTDVGNTDTQYF
TRBD2	TRBJ2-5	NA	TRBV5-1	TGCGCCAGCAGCTCAACTAGCGGGTTACCCCAAGAGACCCAGTACTTC	CASSSTSGLPQETQYF
NA	TRBJ2-5	many	TRBV5-1	TGCGCCAGCAGCTCGATTATTGCAGAGACCCAGTACTTC	CASSSIIAETQYF
NA	TRBJ2-7	many	TRBV12-3/TRBV12-4	TGTGCCAGCGGCGATGGCGGGACTCGGGAGGAGCAGTACTTC	CASGDGGTREEQYF
NA	TRBJ2-7	once	TRBV2	TGTGCCAGCAGTGCGCAGGGACCTCAGTACGAGCAGTACTTC	CASSAQGPQYEQYF